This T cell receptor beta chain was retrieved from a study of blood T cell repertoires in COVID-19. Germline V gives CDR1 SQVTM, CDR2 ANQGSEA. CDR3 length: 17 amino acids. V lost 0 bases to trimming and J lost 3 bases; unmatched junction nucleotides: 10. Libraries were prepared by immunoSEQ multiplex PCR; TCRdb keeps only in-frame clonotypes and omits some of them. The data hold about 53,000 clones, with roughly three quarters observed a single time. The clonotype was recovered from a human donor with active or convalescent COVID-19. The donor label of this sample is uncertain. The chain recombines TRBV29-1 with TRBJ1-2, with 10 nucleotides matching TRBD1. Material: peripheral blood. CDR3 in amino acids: CSVEEIPGQGLYYGYTF. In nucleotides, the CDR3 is TGCAGCGTTGAAGAAATCCCGGGACAGGGGCTTTACTATGGCTACACCTTC.